This TCR beta chain was identified in a study of T cell repertoires in cytomegalovirus infection. Study details: Alongside well-studied HLA-B-restricted CMV epitopes, recently identified HLA-C-restricted CMV epitopes were also used. Public signatures in TCR beta pointed to CMV infection and matching HLA type.

Each CDR3 protein is one row after TCRdb ran MiXCR on the reads. The sample carries fewer than 850,000 distinct CDR3 sequences, roughly 29% recorded once. Study conclusions and caveats: HLA-C-restricted CMV clonotypes gave the most frequent clonotype in two of eight donors. Cumulative public TCR beta family frequency identified CMV carriers with the relevant HLA.

The CDR3 spans 14 residues. With 8 bases removed from V and 6 bases from J, the gap between germline ends came to 20 bases. In the case of this clonotype: Its antigen is as yet unknown.

The J gene is TRBJ2-7, the V gene TRBV12-3 or TRBV12-4; D may be TRBD1 (5 bases). This sequence originates from a human donor in good health (CMV status not recorded). Some clones in this sample may be carry-over from other donors' samples. Here the sequenced sample was cultured CD8+ T cells from PBMCs, taken from culture after CMV antigen stimulation. The CDR3 loop is CASLGQGFTSEQYF. The CDR3 nucleotides read TGTGCCAGCCTTGGTCAGGGTTTTACCTCCGAGCAGTACTTC.